This TCR beta chain comes out of a study of blood T cell repertoires in COVID-19 (dated by TCRdb to the early 2020s). About the study as a whole: Collaborator samples came from the United States, Italy and Spain and covered acute and convalescent phases of COVID-19. Deeply sampled blood TCRbeta repertoires from subjects exposed to, actively infected with, or recovered from COVID-19 were included in the dataset. The material from the prospective study consisted of cDNA or gDNA derived from T cells, B-cell-depleted T cells, or PBMCs. Where available, HLA class I and class II types were obtained from metadata supplied by the sample provider rather than from assay-based typing. Samples were obtained from the ongoing ImmuneRACE study (first 160 participants) and from approximately 1,200 subjects provided by 6 global collaborators. Nearly every sample came with metadata listing a de-identified subject ID, COVID-19 status, age in years and sex. The repertoires were made available in a free public database intended to serve as a resource for research on the immune response to SARS-CoV-2.

The collaborating institutions used their own protocols to collect whole blood in K2EDTA tubes. Collaborator samples were shipped for TCRbeta analysis as frozen whole blood, isolated PBMCs, or DNA extracted from either sample type. Of note for this clone: This receptor's antigen is unknown. Per-base quality was not reported, and no clone a single base away is much larger than it. Other DNA sequences in this sample translate to the same CDR3.

The immunoSEQ Assay, a bias-controlled multiplex PCR, was used to amplify TCRbeta CDR3 regions from genomic DNA. The paper's data handling went like this. Nucleated cell counts per sample were estimated from amplification of reference gene primers within the assay. Sequence reads were collapsed and filtered to measure the absolute abundance of every unique TCRbeta CDR3 rearrangement. For each sample, productive Simpson clonality was calculated as the square root of Simpson's diversity index across productive rearrangements. What TCRdb holds here is the immuneACCESS table cut down to in-frame rearrangements. Part of the clones is not present; checked against another copy, under half of the missing clones reflect an unresolved V gene, and the others are unexplained. The DNA was the basis for D and trimming; V, J and clone size are from that table. In this sample the table shows 100,000 or so clones, 80% of which occur a single time. The top ten clonotypes cover around 10% of the sample.

Study-wide findings and limitations: How much clinical and demographic metadata was included differed by source and by participant, and the metadata was provided uncurated.

The germline V gene specifies MNHEY as CDR1 and SVGAGI as CDR2. CDR3 length: 14 amino acids, cysteine to phenylalanine. Only the CDR3 region is kept as DNA, spanning 42 bases read in frame from base 1. V is pared back by 3 bases and J by 9 bases, with 12 bases lying between the germline termini. The chain uses TRBV6-5 and TRBJ1-6, with TRBD1 as a weak D call on 5 bases. Sequenced: peripheral blood. This receptor was taken from a woman aged 70-85 years with acute or convalescent COVID-19. The CDR3 has the sequence CASSYGQGGSPLHF. The sequenced DNA: TGTGCCAGCAGTTATGGGCAGGGCGGTTCACCCCTCCACTTT.